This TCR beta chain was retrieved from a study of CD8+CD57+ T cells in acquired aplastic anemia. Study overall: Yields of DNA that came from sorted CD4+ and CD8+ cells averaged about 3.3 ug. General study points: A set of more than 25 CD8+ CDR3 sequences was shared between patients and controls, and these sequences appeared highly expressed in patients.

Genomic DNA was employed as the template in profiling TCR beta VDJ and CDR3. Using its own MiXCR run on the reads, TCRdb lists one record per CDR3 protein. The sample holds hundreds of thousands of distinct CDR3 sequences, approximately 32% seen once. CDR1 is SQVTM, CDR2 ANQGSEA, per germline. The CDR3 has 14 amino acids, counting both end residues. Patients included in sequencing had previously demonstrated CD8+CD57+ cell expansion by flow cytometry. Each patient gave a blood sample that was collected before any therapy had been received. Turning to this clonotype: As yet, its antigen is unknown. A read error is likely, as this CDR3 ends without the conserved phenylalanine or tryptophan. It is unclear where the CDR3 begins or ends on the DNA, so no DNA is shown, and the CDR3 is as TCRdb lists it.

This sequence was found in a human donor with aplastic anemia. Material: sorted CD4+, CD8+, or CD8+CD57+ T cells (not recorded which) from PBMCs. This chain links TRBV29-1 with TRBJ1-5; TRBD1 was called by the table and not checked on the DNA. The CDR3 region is CSVRYGTGSQPRHL.